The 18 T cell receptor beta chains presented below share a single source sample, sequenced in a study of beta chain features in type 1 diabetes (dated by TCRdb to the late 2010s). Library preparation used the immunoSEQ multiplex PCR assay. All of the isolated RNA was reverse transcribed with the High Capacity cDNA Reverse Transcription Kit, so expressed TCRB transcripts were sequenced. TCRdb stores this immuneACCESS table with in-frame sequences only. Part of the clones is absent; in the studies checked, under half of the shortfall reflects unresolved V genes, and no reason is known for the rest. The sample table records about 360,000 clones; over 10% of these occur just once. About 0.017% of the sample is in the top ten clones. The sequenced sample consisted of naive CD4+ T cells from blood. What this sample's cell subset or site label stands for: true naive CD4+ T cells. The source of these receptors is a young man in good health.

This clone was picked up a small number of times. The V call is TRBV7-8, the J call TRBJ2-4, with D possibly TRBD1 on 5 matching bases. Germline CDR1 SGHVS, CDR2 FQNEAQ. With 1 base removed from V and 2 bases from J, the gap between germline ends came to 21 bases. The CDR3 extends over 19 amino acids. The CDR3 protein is CASSLEFGSTRVTKNIQYF. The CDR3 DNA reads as TGTGCCAGCAGCTTAGAATTCGGGTCGACCAGGGTTACCAAAAACATTCAGTACTTC.

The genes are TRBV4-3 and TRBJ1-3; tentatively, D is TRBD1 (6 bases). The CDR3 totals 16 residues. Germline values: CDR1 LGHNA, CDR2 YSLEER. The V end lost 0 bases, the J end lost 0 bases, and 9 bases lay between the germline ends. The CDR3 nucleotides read TGCGCCAGCAGCCAAGATGACAGGAACTCTGGAAACACCATATATTTT. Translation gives CASSQDDRNSGNTIYF.

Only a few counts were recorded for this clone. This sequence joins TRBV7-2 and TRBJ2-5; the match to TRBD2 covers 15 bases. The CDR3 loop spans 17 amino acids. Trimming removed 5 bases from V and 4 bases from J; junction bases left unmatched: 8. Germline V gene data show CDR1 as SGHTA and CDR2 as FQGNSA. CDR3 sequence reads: CASSPGTSGGSAETQYF. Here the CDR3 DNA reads TGTGCCAGCAGCCCCGGGACTAGCGGGGGGTCCGCAGAGACCCAGTACTTC.

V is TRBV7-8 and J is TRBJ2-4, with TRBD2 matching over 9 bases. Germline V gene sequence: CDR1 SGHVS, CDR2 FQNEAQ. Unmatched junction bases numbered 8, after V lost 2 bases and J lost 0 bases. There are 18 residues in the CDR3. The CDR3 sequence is CASSLRPSGVGAKNIQYF. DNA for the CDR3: TGTGCCAGCAGCTTACGTCCTAGCGGGGTGGGAGCCAAAAACATTCAGTACTTC.

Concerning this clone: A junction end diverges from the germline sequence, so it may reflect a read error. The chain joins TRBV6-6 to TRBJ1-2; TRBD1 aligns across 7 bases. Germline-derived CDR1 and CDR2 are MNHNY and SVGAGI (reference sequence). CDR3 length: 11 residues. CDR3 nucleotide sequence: TGTGCCATTCGAGGGGGCCCGTCCGCCTTCTTC. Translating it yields CAIRGGPSAFF.

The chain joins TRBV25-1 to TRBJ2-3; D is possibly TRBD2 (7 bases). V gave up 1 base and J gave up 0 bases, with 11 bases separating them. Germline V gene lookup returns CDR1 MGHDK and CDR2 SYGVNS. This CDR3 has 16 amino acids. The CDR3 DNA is TGTGCCAGCAGTGAATGGGGGGGCCTTAGCACAGATACGCAGTATTTT. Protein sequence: CASSEWGGLSTDTQYF.

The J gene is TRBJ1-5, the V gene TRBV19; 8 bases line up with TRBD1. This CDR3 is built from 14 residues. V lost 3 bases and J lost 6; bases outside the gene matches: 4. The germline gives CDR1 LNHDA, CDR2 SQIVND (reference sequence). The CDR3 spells CASSIGDRSQPQHF. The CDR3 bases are TGTGCCAGTAGTATTGGGGACAGGAGTCAGCCCCAGCATTTT.

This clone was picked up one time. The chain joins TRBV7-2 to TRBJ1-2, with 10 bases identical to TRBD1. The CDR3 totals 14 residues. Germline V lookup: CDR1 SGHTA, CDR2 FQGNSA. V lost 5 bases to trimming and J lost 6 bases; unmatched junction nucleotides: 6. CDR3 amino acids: CASSPRDRGHGYTF. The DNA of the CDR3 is TGTGCCAGCAGCCCCAGGGACAGGGGACATGGCTACACCTTC. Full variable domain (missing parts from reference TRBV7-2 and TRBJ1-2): GAGVSQSPSNKVTEKGKDVELRCDPISGHTALYWYRQSLGQGLEFLIYFQGNSAPDKSGLPSDRFSAERTGGSVSTLTIQRTQQEDSAVYLCASSPRDRGHGYTFGSGTRLTVV.

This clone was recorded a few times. This CDR3 is CASRFKGGQAETQYF. The DNA of the CDR3 is TGTGCAAGTCGCTTTAAGGGGGGGCAGGCGGAGACCCAGTACTTC. The chain recombines TRBV12-2 with TRBJ2-5; TRBD2 is the table's D call and was not checked against the DNA. TRBV12-2 is annotated as a pseudogene. The CDR3 loop spans 15 amino acids.

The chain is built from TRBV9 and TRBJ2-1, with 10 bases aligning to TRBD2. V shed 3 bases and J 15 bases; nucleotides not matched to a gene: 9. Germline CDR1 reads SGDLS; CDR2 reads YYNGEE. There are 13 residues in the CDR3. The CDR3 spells CASSESSGGGLFF. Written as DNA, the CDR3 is TGTGCCAGCAGCGAGTCTAGCGGGGGAGGCTTGTTCTTC.

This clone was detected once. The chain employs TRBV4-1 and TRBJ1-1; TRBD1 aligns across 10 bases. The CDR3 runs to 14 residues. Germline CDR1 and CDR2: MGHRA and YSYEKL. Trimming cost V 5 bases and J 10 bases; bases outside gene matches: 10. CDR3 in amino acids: CASSSFGTGEGAFF. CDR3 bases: TGCGCCAGCAGCTCTTTTGGGACAGGGGAGGGAGCTTTCTTT.

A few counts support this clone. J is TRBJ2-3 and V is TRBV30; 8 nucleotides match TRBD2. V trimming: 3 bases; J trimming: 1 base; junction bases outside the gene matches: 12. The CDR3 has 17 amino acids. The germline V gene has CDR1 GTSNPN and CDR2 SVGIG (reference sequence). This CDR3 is CAWRLIRGTRRTDTQYF. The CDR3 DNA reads TGTGCCTGGAGGCTGATCCGCGGGACTAGGCGCACAGATACGCAGTATTTT.

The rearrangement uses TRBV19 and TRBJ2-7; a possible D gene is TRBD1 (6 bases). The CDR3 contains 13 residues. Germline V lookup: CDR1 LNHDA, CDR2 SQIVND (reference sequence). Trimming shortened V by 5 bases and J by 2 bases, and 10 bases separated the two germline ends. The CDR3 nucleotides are TGTGCCAGTAGTGGGGACACTGCCTACGAGCAGTACTTC. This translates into CASSGDTAYEQYF.

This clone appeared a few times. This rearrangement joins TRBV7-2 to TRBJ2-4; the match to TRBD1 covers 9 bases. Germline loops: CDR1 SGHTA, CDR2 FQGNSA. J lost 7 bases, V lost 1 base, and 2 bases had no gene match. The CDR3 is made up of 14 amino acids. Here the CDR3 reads CASSLGGQGNIQYF. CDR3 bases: TGTGCCAGCAGCTTAGGTGGACAGGGGAACATTCAGTACTTC.

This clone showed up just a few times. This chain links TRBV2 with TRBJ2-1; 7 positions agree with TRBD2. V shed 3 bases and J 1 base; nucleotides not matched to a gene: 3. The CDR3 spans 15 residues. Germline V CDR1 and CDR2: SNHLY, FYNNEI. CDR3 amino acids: CASSEGGPSYNEQFF. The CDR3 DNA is TGTGCCAGCAGTGAGGGAGGGCCGTCCTACAATGAGCAGTTCTTC.

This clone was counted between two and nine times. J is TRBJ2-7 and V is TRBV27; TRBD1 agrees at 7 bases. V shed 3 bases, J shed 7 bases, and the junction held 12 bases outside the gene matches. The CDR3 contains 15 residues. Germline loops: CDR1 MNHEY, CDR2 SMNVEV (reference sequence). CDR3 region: CASSLRQGTYWEQYF. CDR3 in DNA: TGTGCCAGCAGTTTGAGACAGGGAACTTATTGGGAGCAGTACTTC.

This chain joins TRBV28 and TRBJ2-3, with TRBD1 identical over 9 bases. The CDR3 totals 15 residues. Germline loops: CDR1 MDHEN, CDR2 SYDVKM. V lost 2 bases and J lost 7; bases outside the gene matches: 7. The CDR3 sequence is CASSLMGQGLHTQYF. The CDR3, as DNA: TGTGCCAGCAGTTTAATGGGACAGGGCCTTCATACGCAGTATTTT.

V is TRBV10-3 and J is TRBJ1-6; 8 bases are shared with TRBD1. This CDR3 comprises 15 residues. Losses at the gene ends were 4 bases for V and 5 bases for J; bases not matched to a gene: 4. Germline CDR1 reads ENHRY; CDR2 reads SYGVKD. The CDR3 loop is CAISVSGGHNSPLHF. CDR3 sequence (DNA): TGTGCCATCAGTGTGTCAGGGGGCCATAATTCACCCCTCCACTTT.